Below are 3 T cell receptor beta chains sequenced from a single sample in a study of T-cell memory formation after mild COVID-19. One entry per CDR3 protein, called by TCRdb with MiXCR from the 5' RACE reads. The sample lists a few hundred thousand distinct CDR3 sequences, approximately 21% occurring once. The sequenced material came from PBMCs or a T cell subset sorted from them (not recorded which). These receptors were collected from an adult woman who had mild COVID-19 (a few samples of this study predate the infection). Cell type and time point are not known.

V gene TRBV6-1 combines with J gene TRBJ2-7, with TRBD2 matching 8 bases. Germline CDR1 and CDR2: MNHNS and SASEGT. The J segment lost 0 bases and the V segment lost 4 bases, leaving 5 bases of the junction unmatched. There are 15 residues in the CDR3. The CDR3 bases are TGTGCCAGCAGTGGAAGAGCGGGAGACTCCTACGAGCAGTACTTC. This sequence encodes CASSGRAGDSYEQYF.

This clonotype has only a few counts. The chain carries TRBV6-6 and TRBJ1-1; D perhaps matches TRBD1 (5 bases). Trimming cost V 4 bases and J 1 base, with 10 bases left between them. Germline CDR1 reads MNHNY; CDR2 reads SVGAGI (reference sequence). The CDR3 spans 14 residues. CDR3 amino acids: CASSSRVGNTEAFF. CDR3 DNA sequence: TGTGCCAGCAGTTCCAGGGTTGGGAACACTGAAGCTTTCTTT.

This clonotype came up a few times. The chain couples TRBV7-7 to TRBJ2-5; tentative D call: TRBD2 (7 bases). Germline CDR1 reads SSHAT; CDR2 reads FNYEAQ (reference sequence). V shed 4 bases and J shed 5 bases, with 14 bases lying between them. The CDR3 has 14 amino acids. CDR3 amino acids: CASSSKGGGETQYF. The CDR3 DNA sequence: TGTGCCAGCAGCTCTAAAGGGGGGGGTGAGACCCAGTACTTC. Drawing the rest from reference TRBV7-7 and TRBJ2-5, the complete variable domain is GAGVSQSPRYKVTKRGQDVTLRCDPISSHATLYWYQQALGQGPEFLTYFNYEAQPDKSGLPSDRFSAERPEGSISTLTIQRTEQRDSAMYRCASSSKGGGETQYFGPGTRLLVL.